This TCR beta chain derives from a study of blood T cell repertoires in COVID-19 (TCRdb year 2020). Study-level background: The collaborator samples originated in the United States, Italy and Spain and spanned the acute and convalescent phases of COVID-19. The material from the prospective study consisted of cDNA or gDNA derived from T cells, B-cell-depleted T cells, or PBMCs. Subjects who had been exposed to COVID-19, were actively infected with it, or had recovered from it provided the deeply sampled blood TCRbeta repertoires that made up the dataset. The repertoires were released in a freely available public database intended as a resource for research on the immune response to SARS-CoV-2. The samples were drawn from two sources: the first 160 participants of the ongoing ImmuneRACE study, and over 950 subjects contributed by 6 global collaborators. Nearly every sample came with metadata listing a de-identified subject ID, COVID-19 status, age in years and sex. Where available, HLA class I and class II types were obtained from metadata supplied by the sample provider rather than from assay-based typing.

The sample holds one count of this clone. This receptor's antigen is unknown. It has no much larger one-base neighbor in the sample; base qualities were not kept. In Seattle, one collaborating source enrolled patients while the infection was active and tracked those patients longitudinally over the course of disease. Collaborating institutions collected whole blood in K2EDTA tubes following their own protocols. For TCRbeta analysis, collaborators shipped samples as frozen whole blood, isolated PBMCs, or DNA extracted from either of those sample types. General study outcomes and caveats: How much clinical and demographic metadata was included differed by source and by participant, and the metadata was provided uncurated.

TCRbeta CDR3 regions were amplified from genomic DNA by means of the immunoSEQ Assay, a bias-controlled multiplex PCR. In the source study's methods: Nucleated cell counts per sample were estimated from amplification of reference gene primers within the assay. To quantify the absolute abundance of each unique TCRbeta CDR3 rearrangement, sequence reads were collapsed and filtered. For each sample, productive Simpson clonality was calculated as the square root of Simpson's diversity index across productive rearrangements. TCRdb took over this immuneACCESS table, retaining in-frame rearrangements with V and J assigned. Such tables are incomplete; in checked studies, under half of the missing clones stem from an unresolved V gene, and the remainder is unexplained. V and J calls and clone size are given by that table; D and trimming were obtained from the DNA. A total of 450,000 or so clones appear in this sample, roughly 90% of them only once. The ten largest clones take up 0.65% to 1% of the sample.

The germline V gene provides CDR1 SGHNT and CDR2 YENEEA. Its CDR3 holds 14 amino acids, cysteine through phenylalanine. The DNA shown is the 42-base CDR3, in frame from base 1. V loses 11 bases of germline sequence and J loses 5 bases, and the interval between the two ends is 16 bases. This receptor was obtained from a man between 18 and 35 years old with COVID-19, enrolled during active disease. The chain uses TRBV11-3 and TRBJ1-6, with a weak D call of TRBD1 (6 bases match). Material: peripheral blood. The sequenced DNA is TGTGCCGGGATGGACAGCCCCCATAATTCACCCCTCCACTTT. This encodes CAGMDSPHNSPLHF.